The TCR beta chain under discussion was sequenced for a study of cytomegalovirus exposure and HLA in healthy donors. Study-wide findings and caveats: Most TCR sequences proved rare, with some public TCRs found in many donors. Highest at DRB1 and lowest at HLA-C, TCR association rates differed among HLA loci in a later analysis. Some segments of the V type, notably TRBV6-2 and TRBV6-3, were excluded as indistinguishable.

Likely unrecorded immune exposures existed in these nominally healthy donors. Comments on this clone: Its target is unknown.

Trimming left V 3 bases short and J 1 base short, with 6 bases between. Germline lookup yields CDR1 MNHNS and CDR2 SASEGT. The CDR3 is 14 amino acids. The PCR employed 60 Vbeta primers together with 13 Jbeta primers. Produced via immunoSEQ multiplex PCR; TCRdb's table is partial and in-frame only. The sample lists approximately 200,000 clones, approximately 80% occurring once. The receptor's source is a girl aged 10-17 years in good health and CMV-seronegative. The chain is built from TRBV6-1 and TRBJ2-2; a possible D gene is TRBD1 (5 bases). The sample taken for sequencing was PBMCs. The CDR3 is CASSDRVNTGELFF. CDR3 sequence (DNA): TGTGCCAGCAGTGACAGGGTGAACACCGGGGAGCTGTTTTTT.